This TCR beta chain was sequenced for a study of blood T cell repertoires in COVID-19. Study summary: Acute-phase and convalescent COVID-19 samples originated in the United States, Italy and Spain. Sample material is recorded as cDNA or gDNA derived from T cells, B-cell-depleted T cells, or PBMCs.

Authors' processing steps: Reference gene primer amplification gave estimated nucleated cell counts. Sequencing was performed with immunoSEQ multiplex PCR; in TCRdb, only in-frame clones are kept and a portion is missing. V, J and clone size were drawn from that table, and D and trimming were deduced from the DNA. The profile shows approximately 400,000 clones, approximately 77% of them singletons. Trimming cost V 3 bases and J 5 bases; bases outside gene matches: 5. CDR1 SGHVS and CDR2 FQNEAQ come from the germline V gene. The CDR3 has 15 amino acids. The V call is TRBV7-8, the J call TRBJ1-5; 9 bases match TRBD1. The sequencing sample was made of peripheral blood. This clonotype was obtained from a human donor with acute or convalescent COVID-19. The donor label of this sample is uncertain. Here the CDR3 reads CASSFRQGEYQPQHF. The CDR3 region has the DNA TGTGCCAGCAGCTTTAGACAGGGGGAGTATCAGCCCCAGCATTTT.